This TCR beta chain originates from a study of blood T cell repertoires in COVID-19. Study summary: From the United States, Italy and Spain came samples of acute and convalescent COVID-19. The analysed material was cDNA or gDNA that came from T cells, B-cell-depleted T cells, or PBMCs.

Per the original methods: Amplification from reference gene primers served as the basis for estimated nucleated cell counts. The method was immunoSEQ multiplex PCR; TCRdb's version includes in-frame clones alone and lacks a portion of them. V and J calls and clone size are those listed in that table; D and trimming were worked out from the DNA. The repertoire has about 110,000 clones, about 76% of them found once; the top ten carry 15% to 20%. The sequencing sample was made of peripheral blood. The sequence came from a woman in her 70s with acute or convalescent COVID-19.

CDR3 DNA: TGTGCCAGCAGTCTATCCGGGACAGGGGGTGATGAGCAGTACTTC. Translation gives CASSLSGTGGDEQYF. The chain combines TRBV28 with TRBJ2-7, with TRBD1 matching 11 bases. CDR1 is MDHEN, CDR2 SYDVKM, per germline. V was pared by 5 bases and J by 7 bases, with 10 bases of the junction left unmatched. The CDR3 is 15 amino acids.